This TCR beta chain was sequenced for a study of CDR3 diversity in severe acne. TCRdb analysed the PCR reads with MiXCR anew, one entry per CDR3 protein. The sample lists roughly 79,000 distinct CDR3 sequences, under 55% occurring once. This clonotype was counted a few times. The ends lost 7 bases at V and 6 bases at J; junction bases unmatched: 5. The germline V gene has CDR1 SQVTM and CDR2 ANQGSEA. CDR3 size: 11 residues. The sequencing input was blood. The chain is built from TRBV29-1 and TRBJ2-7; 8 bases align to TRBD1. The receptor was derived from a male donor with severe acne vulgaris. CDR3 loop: CSALQGAEQYF. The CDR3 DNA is TGCAGCGCCCTGCAGGGGGCCGAGCAGTACTTC.